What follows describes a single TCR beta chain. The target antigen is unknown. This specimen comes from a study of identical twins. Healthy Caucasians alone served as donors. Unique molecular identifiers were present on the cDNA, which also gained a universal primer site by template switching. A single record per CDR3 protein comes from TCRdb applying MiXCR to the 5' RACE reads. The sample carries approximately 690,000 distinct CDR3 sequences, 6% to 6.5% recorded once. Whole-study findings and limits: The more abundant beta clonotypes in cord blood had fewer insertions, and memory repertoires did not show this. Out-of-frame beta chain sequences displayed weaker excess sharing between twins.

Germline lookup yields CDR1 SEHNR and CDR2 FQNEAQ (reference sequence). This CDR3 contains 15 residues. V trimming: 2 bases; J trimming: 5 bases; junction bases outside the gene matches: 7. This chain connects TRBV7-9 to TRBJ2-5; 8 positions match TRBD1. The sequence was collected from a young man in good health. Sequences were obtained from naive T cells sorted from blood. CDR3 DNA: TGTGCCAGCAGCTTACAGGACAGGGTGCGGGAGACCCAGTACTTC. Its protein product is CASSLQDRVRETQYF.